Below, 20 T cell receptor beta chains from the same sample are listed, as sequenced in a study of sequential checkpoint blockade in melanoma. Treatment here: randomized to nivolumab then ipilimumab (arm A) or the reverse (arm B). Measured with immunoSEQ multiplex PCR; TCRdb has only the in-frame clones, and not every one. The sample consists of more than 5,000 clones, less than 80% of them appearing once. This specimen was CD8+ T cells sorted from blood (inferred from file names), taken from a patient given nivolumab and ipilimumab in sequence. These receptors all stem from a human patient with melanoma. Some clones in this sample may be carry-over from other donors' samples.

The chain has TRBV2 and TRBJ1-1; D call uncertain. This CDR3 comprises 12 residues. Trimming took off 8 bases at V and 5 bases at J, with 12 bases between the two ends. Germline loops: CDR1 SNHLY, CDR2 FYNNEI. The CDR3 protein is CASSPPGTEAFF. CDR3 nucleotides: TGTGCCAGCTCTCCCCCCGGGACTGAAGCTTTCTTT.

The CDR3 nucleotides read TGTGCCAGCAGTTCTAGCGGGGGGGCGACCGGGGAGCTGTTTTTT. As protein: CASSSSGGATGELFF. This sequence joins TRBV6-5 and TRBJ2-2, with TRBD2 matching over 12 bases. Germline trimming cut 4 bases from V and 5 bases from J; bases unmatched to any gene: 2. Germline V CDR1 and CDR2: MNHEY, SVGAGI. CDR3 length: 15 residues.

This sequence joins TRBV29-1 and TRBJ2-7, with D perhaps matching TRBD1 (5 bases). Germline CDR1 is SQVTM and CDR2 is ANQGSEA. V was trimmed by 0 bases and J by 6 bases, leaving 15 bases between them. The CDR3 spans 14 residues. CDR3 loop: CSVEESGRLSEQYF. The CDR3 DNA reads TGCAGCGTTGAAGAGTCAGGGCGACTTAGCGAGCAGTACTTC.

This clone has just a few counts. V usage is TRBV14 and J usage is TRBJ2-3; D remains ambiguous. Per germline, CDR1 SGHDN and CDR2 FVKESK. This CDR3 is built from 17 residues. V shed 0 bases and J shed 2 bases, with 15 bases lying between them. The CDR3 is CASSQEETATFTDTQYF. The CDR3 DNA is TGTGCCAGCAGCCAAGAAGAGACGGCGACTTTCACAGATACGCAGTATTTT. The full variable domain, in which reference TRBV14 and TRBJ2-3 provide the parts outside the CDR3, is EAGVTQFPSHSVIEKGQTVTLRCDPISGHDNLYWYRRVMGKEIKFLLHFVKESKQDESGMPNNRFLAERTGGTYSTLKVQPAELEDSGVYFCASSQEETATFTDTQYFGPGTRLTVL.

The chain has TRBV10-3 and TRBJ2-3, with D uncertain. Germline V gene data show CDR1 as ENHRY and CDR2 as SYGVKD. V lost 8 bases and J lost 0, with 18 bases in between. This CDR3 region has 16 residues. The CDR3 here is CAIGNLVLLSTDTQYF. CDR3 DNA sequence: TGTGCCATCGGAAATCTAGTTCTACTCAGCACAGATACGCAGTATTTT.

This chain connects TRBV7-9 to TRBJ2-1, with TRBD1 matching over 8 bases. Germline V gives CDR1 SEHNR, CDR2 FQNEAQ (reference sequence). This CDR3 has 15 residues. Losses at the gene ends were 3 bases for V and 4 bases for J; bases not matched to a gene: 5. CDR3 loop: CASSLGTGNYNEQFF. As DNA, the CDR3 is TGTGCCAGCAGCTTGGGGACAGGCAATTACAATGAGCAGTTCTTC. Combining the CDR3 with reference TRBV7-9 and TRBJ2-1 gives the whole variable domain DTGVSQNPRHKITKRGQNVTFRCDPISEHNRLYWYRQTLGQGPEFLTYFQNEAQLEKSRLLSDRFSAERPKGSFSTLEIQRTEQGDSAMYLCASSLGTGNYNEQFFGPGTRLTVL.

This chain uses TRBV9 with TRBJ1-4; 8 bases fit TRBD1. Germline CDR1 and CDR2: SGDLS and YYNGEE. The CDR3 is made up of 15 amino acids. V lost 4 bases and J lost 7; bases outside the gene matches: 9. CDR3 in DNA: TGTGCCAGCAGCCCCGCCGGACAGGGTCCTGAAAAACTGTTTTTT. Its protein product is CASSPAGQGPEKLFF. Using reference TRBV9 and TRBJ1-4 for the parts outside the CDR3, the full variable domain is DSGVTQTPKHLITATGQRVTLRCSPRSGDLSVYWYQQSLDQGLQFLIQYYNGEERAKGNILERFSAQQFPDLHSELNLSSLELGDSALYFCASSPAGQGPEKLFFGSGTQLSVL.

The CDR3 region is CASSPEGAETQYF. The CDR3 coding sequence is TGTGCCAGCAGCCCGGAAGGGGCAGAGACCCAGTACTTC. The chain joins TRBV7-9 to TRBJ2-5; TRBD1 is a possible D gene (5 bases). V was clipped by 5 bases and J by 4 bases, with 11 bases between them. The germline V gene encodes CDR1 SEHNR and CDR2 FQNEAQ (reference sequence). CDR3 size: 13 residues.

The rearrangement links TRBV28 to TRBJ2-7, with a weak D call TRBD2 (6 bases). The CDR3 extends over 14 amino acids. Looked up from germline, CDR1 is MDHEN and CDR2 is SYDVKM. Trimming shortened V by 4 bases and J by 3 bases, and 13 bases separated the two germline ends. The CDR3 nucleotides are TGTGCCAGCAGTTGGGGGGACTTGGGCTACGAGCAGTACTTC. Amino acid sequence: CASSWGDLGYEQYF. The entire variable domain, with the rest obtained from reference TRBV28 and TRBJ2-7, is as follows: DVKVTQSSRYLVKRTGEKVFLECVQDMDHENMFWYRQDPGLGLRLIYFSYDVKMKEKGDIPEGYSVSREKKERFSLILESASTNQTSMYLCASSWGDLGYEQYFGPGTRLTVT.

The gene calls are TRBV18 and TRBJ2-7, with TRBD1 identical over 7 bases. The CDR3 is made up of 20 amino acids. The V gene end was trimmed by 2 bases and the J gene end by 0 bases; junction bases not matched to a gene: 19. Germline CDR1 KGHSH, CDR2 LQKENI. The CDR3 protein is CASSPRHDNLKTGRSYEQYF. The CDR3 nucleotides read TGTGCCAGCTCACCAAGGCATGATAACCTCAAGACAGGGCGCTCCTACGAGCAGTACTTC.

The CDR3 DNA is TGTGCCAGCAGTTACTCCGGGGTGACTGAAGCTTTCTTT. Protein product: CASSYSGVTEAFF. V and J are TRBV6-5 and TRBJ1-1; D gene unclear. The CDR3 has 13 residues. Germline loops: CDR1 MNHEY, CDR2 SVGAGI. The V end was cut by 0 bases, the J end by 5 bases, with 7 bases between.

The chain recombines TRBV27 with TRBJ2-5; tentatively, D is TRBD2 (5 bases). The CDR3 has 13 residues. The V and J ends lost 3 bases and 2 bases respectively, with 7 bases between them. Germline CDR1 reads MNHEY; CDR2 reads SMNVEV (reference sequence). CDR3 in amino acids: CASSLRVQETQYF. The CDR3 DNA sequence: TGTGCCAGCAGTTTGAGGGTACAAGAGACCCAGTACTTC.

This clone was detected only once. This chain uses TRBV25-1 with TRBJ1-3; no clear D gene. The CDR3 is made up of 14 amino acids. V lost 7 bases and J lost 0, with 10 bases in between. Germline V gives CDR1 MGHDK, CDR2 SYGVNS. In nucleotides, the CDR3 is TGTGCCAGCAATGGGCCTTTCTCTGGAAACACCATATATTTT. Translated: CASNGPFSGNTIYF.

This clone has just a few counts. The chain carries TRBV5-6 and TRBJ2-1; D unclear. V was trimmed by 4 bases and J by 4 bases, leaving 9 bases between them. CDR3 size: 13 residues. Per the germline V gene, CDR1 is SGHDT and CDR2 is YYEEEE. The CDR3, as DNA: TGTGCCAGCAGCCCAGACATTTACAATGAGCAGTTCTTC. Its translation: CASSPDIYNEQFF. The complete variable domain, with remaining parts taken from reference TRBV5-6 and TRBJ2-1, reads DAGVTQSPTHLIKTRGQQVTLRCSPKSGHDTVSWYQQALGQGPQFIFQYYEEEERQRGNFPDRFSGHQFPNYSSELNVNALLLGDSALYLCASSPDIYNEQFFGPGTRLTVL.

This clone was recorded a few times. This chain joins TRBV29-1 and TRBJ1-5; the match to TRBD1 covers 8 bases. Per germline, CDR1 SQVTM and CDR2 ANQGSEA. Trimming at V came to 6 bases and at J to 0 bases, leaving 4 bases not matched to a gene. The CDR3 extends over 14 amino acids. CDR3 amino acids: CSVWTGNSNQPQHF. DNA for the CDR3: TGCAGCGTGTGGACAGGGAATAGCAATCAGCCCCAGCATTTT.

The chain combines TRBV30 with TRBJ1-1, with TRBD1 identical over 7 bases. This CDR3 is built from 13 residues. With V trimmed by 3 bases and J by 1 base, 2 bases remained unmatched. Germline V lookup: CDR1 GTSNPN, CDR2 SVGIG (reference sequence). CDR3 nucleotides: TGTGCCTGGAGGTGGACAGGGAACACTGAAGCTTTCTTT. As protein: CAWRWTGNTEAFF.

The DNA for the CDR3 is TGTGCCAGCAGTGCCTTGGTTGGAGGGGATAGCAATCAGCCCCAGCATTTT. It codes for CASSALVGGDSNQPQHF. The chain links TRBV27 to TRBJ1-5; tentatively, D is TRBD1 (5 bases). Germline V CDR1 and CDR2: MNHEY, SMNVEV (reference sequence). Trimming pared 5 bases from V and 0 bases from J, leaving 17 bases between. This CDR3 contains 17 residues.

This chain uses TRBV4-3 with TRBJ2-3; the match to TRBD2 covers 8 bases. J gave up 4 bases and V 0 bases, and 6 bases lay outside the gene matches. Germline values: CDR1 LGHNA, CDR2 YSLEER. This CDR3 spans 16 amino acids. CDR3 in DNA: TGCGCCAGCAGCCAAGATTCCGGGGGGGCCGCAGATACGCAGTATTTT. Its protein product is CASSQDSGGAADTQYF.

The gene calls are TRBV4-1 and TRBJ1-2, with 9 bases identical to TRBD1. There are 17 residues in the CDR3. J lost 4 bases, V lost 6 bases, and 15 bases had no gene match. Germline CDR1 MGHRA, CDR2 YSYEKL. The CDR3 region is CASSPTQTGGNLYGYTF. CDR3 nucleotides: TGCGCCAGCAGTCCGACCCAAACAGGGGGCAACCTCTATGGCTACACCTTC.

The chain employs TRBV19 and TRBJ2-2; D possibly corresponds to TRBD1 (6 bases). The CDR3 has 14 amino acids. Germline V gene lookup returns CDR1 LNHDA and CDR2 SQIVND (reference sequence). V gave up 5 bases and J gave up 4 bases, with 11 bases separating them. CDR3 loop: CASSADRITGELFF. CDR3 nucleotides: TGTGCCAGTAGTGCCGACAGGATCACCGGGGAGCTGTTTTTT.